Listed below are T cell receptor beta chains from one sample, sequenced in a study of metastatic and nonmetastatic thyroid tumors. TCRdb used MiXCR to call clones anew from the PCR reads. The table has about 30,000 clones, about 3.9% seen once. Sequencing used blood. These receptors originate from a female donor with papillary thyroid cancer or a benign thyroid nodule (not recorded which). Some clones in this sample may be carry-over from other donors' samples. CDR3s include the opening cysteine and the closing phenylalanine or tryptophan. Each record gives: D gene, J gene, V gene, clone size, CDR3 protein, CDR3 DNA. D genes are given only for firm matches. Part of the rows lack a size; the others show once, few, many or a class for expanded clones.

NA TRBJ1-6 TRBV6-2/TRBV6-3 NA CASSYVLGSHNSPLHF TGTGCCAGCAGTTACGTCCTAGGTAGCCATAATTCACCCCTCCACTTT
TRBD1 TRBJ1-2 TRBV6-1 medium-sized CASSIGGARGYTF TGTGCCAGCAGCATAGGGGGCGCCCGGGGCTACACCTTC
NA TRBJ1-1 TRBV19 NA CASSVGAGLSTEAFF TGTGCCAGTAGTGTAGGGGCAGGGCTGAGCACTGAAGCTTTCTTT
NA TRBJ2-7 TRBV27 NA CASSLVEAGEQYF TGTGCCAGCAGTTTAGTGGAGGCCGGCGAGCAGTACTTC
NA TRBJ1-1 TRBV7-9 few CASSREGRNTEAFF TGTGCCAGCTCCCGGGAGGGGAGGAACACTGAAGCTTTCTTT
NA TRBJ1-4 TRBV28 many CASSFQGIVREKLFF TGTGCCAGCAGCTTCCAGGGTATCGTACGGGAAAAACTGTTTTTT
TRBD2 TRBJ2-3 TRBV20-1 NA CSANREGHTDTQYF TGCAGTGCTAACCGGGAGGGCCATACAGATACGCAGTATTTT
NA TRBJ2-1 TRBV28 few CASRSQRRSSYNEQFF TGTGCCAGCAGATCTCAACGGAGGAGCTCCTACAATGAGCAGTTCTTC
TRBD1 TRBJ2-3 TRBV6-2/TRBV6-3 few CASKSTGDRTDTQYF TGTGCCAGCAAATCTACAGGGGACCGCACAGATACGCAGTATTTT
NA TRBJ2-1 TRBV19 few CASNAEYSYNEQFF TGTGCCAGTAACGCGGAATACTCCTACAATGAGCAGTTCTTC
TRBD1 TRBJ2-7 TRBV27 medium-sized CASSLGAGTAPYEQYF TGTGCCAGCAGTTTAGGGGCCGGGACAGCTCCCTACGAGCAGTACTTC
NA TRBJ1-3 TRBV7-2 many CASSGSRWGTIYF TGTGCCAGCAGCGGGAGCCGATGGGGCACCATATATTTT
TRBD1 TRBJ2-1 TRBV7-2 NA CASSLQGYNEQFF TGTGCCAGCAGTTTACAGGGGTACAATGAGCAGTTCTTC
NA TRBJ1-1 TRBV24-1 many CATSDPSGIEAFF TGTGCCACCAGTGACCCATCAGGGATTGAAGCTTTCTTT
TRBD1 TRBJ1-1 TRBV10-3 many CAIVQGAGGTEAFF TGTGCCATCGTTCAGGGGGCCGGGGGAACTGAAGCTTTCTTT
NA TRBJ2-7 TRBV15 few CATSSSWVDEQYF TGTGCCACCAGCAGTTCTTGGGTTGACGAGCAGTACTTC
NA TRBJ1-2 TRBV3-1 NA CASSQEGRATF TGTGCCAGCAGCCAAGAGGGCAGGGCAACCTTC
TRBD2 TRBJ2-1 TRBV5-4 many CASTSLAGSNNEQFF TGTGCCAGCACCTCTCTAGCGGGTAGTAACAATGAGCAGTTCTTC
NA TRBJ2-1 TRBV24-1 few CATSLSWGGGANEQFF TGTGCCACCAGTCTAAGCTGGGGAGGGGGGGCTAATGAGCAGTTCTTC
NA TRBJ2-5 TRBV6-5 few CASSLISGEETQYF TGTGCCAGCAGTTTAATCTCGGGTGAGGAGACCCAGTACTTC
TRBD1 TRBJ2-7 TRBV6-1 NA CATLGFRQGEDEQYF TGTGCCACCCTCGGGTTCCGACAGGGGGAGGACGAGCAGTACTTC
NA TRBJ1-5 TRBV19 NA CASSISGDRPNQPQHF TGTGCCAGTAGTATTTCCGGAGACCGGCCCAATCAGCCCCAGCATTTT
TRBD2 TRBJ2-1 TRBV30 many CAWSNYGTSGNNEQFF TGTGCCTGGAGTAATTACGGGACTAGCGGTAACAATGAGCAGTTCTTC
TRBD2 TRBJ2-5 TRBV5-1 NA CASRKAGVQETQYF TGCGCCAGCAGAAAAGCGGGAGTCCAAGAGACCCAGTACTTC
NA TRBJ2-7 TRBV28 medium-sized CASSFRGLYEQYF TGTGCCAGCAGTTTTCGGGGGCTCTACGAGCAGTACTTC
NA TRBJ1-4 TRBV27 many CASSSEGNEKLFF TGTGCCAGCAGTTCGGAGGGAAATGAAAAACTGTTTTTT
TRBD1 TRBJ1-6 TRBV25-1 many CASSDPGTGGSPLHF TGTGCCAGCAGTGACCCCGGGACAGGAGGTTCACCCCTCCACTTT
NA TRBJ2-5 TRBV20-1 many CSARDSARHNVAQYF TGCAGTGCTAGAGACTCCGCGCGGCATAATGTGGCCCAGTACTTC
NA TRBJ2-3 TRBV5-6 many CASSATTAGTDTQYF TGTGCCAGCAGCGCCACAACGGCGGGGACAGATACGCAGTATTTT
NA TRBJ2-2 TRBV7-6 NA CASSLEADGANTGELFF TGTGCCAGCAGTTTAGAGGCCGACGGAGCGAACACCGGGGAGCTGTTTTTT
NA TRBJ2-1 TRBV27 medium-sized CASRKVGNEQFF TGTGCCAGCAGAAAAGTCGGCAATGAGCAGTTCTTC
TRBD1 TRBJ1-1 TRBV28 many CALLDRGKTEAFF TGTGCCCTACTGGACAGGGGGAAAACTGAAGCTTTCTTT
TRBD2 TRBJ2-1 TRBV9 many CASSARSGRELEQFF TGTGCCAGCAGCGCCCGTAGCGGGAGAGAACTTGAGCAGTTCTTC
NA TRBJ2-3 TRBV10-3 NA CAIRTRADTQYF TGTGCCATCAGAACTCGGGCAGATACGCAGTATTTT
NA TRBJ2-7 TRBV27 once CASNPALGPYEQYF TGTGCCAGCAATCCCGCCCTGGGACCCTACGAACAGTACTTC
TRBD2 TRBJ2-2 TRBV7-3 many CASSSSGNTGELFF TGTGCCAGCAGCTCTAGCGGGAACACCGGGGAGCTGTTTTTT
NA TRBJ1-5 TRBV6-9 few CASSYLEGSTMGQTQHF TGTGCCAGCAGTTACTTAGAAGGCAGTACGATGGGGCAGACCCAGCATTTT
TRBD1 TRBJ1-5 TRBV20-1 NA CSARERGQGNQPQHF TGCAGTGCTAGAGAACGAGGACAGGGCAATCAGCCCCAGCATTTT
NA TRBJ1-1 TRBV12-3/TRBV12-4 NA CASSRKGDSMKAFF TGTGCCAGCAGCCGTAAAGGGGACTCCATGAAAGCTTTCTTT
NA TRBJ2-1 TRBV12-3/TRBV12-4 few CASRLATYNEQFF TGTGCCAGCAGGCTAGCGACCTACAATGAGCAGTTCTTC
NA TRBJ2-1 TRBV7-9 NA CASSLAGGSTEQFF TGTGCCAGCAGCTTAGCGGGTGGGTCAACTGAGCAGTTCTTC
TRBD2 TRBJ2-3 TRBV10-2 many CASRVKAGADTQYF TGCGCCAGCAGGGTCAAAGCGGGAGCAGATACGCAGTATTTT
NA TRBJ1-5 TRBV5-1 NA CASSLDPREGQPQHF TGCGCCAGCAGCTTGGACCCTCGGGAGGGTCAGCCCCAGCATTTT
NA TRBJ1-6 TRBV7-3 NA CASSLGQSDSPLHF TGTGCCAGCAGCCTAGGACAGAGTGATTCACCCCTCCACTTT
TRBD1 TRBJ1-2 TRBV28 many CASRGTGTTGYTF TGTGCCAGCAGAGGGACAGGGACGACGGGCTACACCTTC
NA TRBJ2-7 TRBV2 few CASSEESYEQYF TGTGCCAGCAGTGAAGAAAGCTACGAGCAGTACTTC
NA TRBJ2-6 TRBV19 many CASSIFGGRGSGANVLTF TGTGCCAGTAGTATATTTGGGGGGCGAGGATCTGGGGCCAACGTCCTGACTTTC
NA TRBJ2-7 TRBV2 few CASRTGTSSYEQYF TGTGCCAGCAGAACCGGTACTAGCTCCTACGAGCAGTACTTC
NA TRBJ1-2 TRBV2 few CASSATLDDGYTF TGTGCCAGCAGTGCTACCTTGGACGATGGCTACACCTTC
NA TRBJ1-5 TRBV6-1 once CASSEGPSGVQPQDF TGTGCCAGCAGTGAAGGCCCCTCAGGGGTTCAGCCCCAGGATTTT
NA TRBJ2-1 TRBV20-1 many CSATSGHLPGMQFF TGCAGTGCTACGAGCGGCCACCTCCCTGGGATGCAGTTCTTC
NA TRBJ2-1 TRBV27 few CASSRRGSYNEQFF TGTGCCAGCAGTCGGCGGGGCTCCTACAATGAGCAGTTCTTC
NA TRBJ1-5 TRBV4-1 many CASSQGDIGNQPQHF TGCGCCAGCAGCCAGGGAGACATAGGCAATCAGCCCCAGCATTTT